This T cell receptor beta chain was recorded in a study of brain T cells in children with intractable seizures. Notes on the study in general: HCMV serostatus was not known, and viral specificity came from CDR3 similarity only. Pre- and post-surgery blood differed in depth, so pre-surgery absences may be undersampling.

The V end lost 7 bases, the J end lost 6 bases, and 22 bases lay between the germline ends. The CDR3 consists of 17 residues. Sequencing used immunoSEQ multiplex PCR; TCRdb keeps in-frame clones, though not all of them. The repertoire holds just under 65,000 clones, with roughly 95% as singletons. Sequencing was limited to surgery cases with top T cell transcript signatures in brain tissue. At least one anti-epileptic drug was given before surgery. On this clone itself: Its cognate antigen is unknown.

This chain joins TRBV6-7 and TRBJ1-6, with a tentative D call TRBD1 (5 bases). TRBV6-7 is classed as an ORF, of uncertain function. The material sequenced was peripheral blood, taken at surgery. This receptor was taken from a boy in the first two years of life with focal cortical dysplasia and intractable seizures. The CDR3 sequence: CASKWIRDRCGNSPLHF. DNA for the CDR3: TGTGCCAGCAAGTGGATCAGGGACCGTTGTGGTAATTCACCCCTCCACTTT.